The 18 T cell receptor beta chains reported below all come from one sample, sequenced in a study of T-cell memory formation after mild COVID-19. Each CDR3 protein is one row after TCRdb ran MiXCR on the 5' RACE reads. The table has approximately 240,000 distinct CDR3 sequences, about a sixth seen once. The sequenced sample consisted of PBMCs or a T cell subset sorted from them (not recorded which). Every receptor here comes from a man younger than 30 who had mild COVID-19 (a few samples of this study predate the infection). Cell type and time point are not known.

The chain combines TRBV28 with TRBJ1-1, with D possibly TRBD1 on 6 matching bases. The V end was cut by 6 bases, the J end by 1 base, with 12 bases between. This CDR3 is 14 amino acids long. The germline gives CDR1 MDHEN, CDR2 SYDVKM. The CDR3 reads CASRSGVANTEAFF. DNA of the CDR3: TGTGCCAGCAGATCAGGGGTCGCGAACACTGAAGCTTTCTTT.

This clonotype was found many times. A junction boundary mismatches the germline segment, possibly from a read error. This chain joins TRBV7-2 and TRBJ2-1; no clear D gene. Germline lookup yields CDR1 SGHTA and CDR2 FQGNSA. The CDR3 is made up of 12 amino acids. The CDR3 region has the DNA TGTGCCAGCAGCTTCAGAGGATTAGATGGGTCCTTC. It codes for CASSFRGLDGSF.

V and J are TRBV12-3 or TRBV12-4 and TRBJ1-2, with 7 bases fitting TRBD1. V shed 3 bases, J shed 4 bases, and the junction held 11 bases outside the gene matches. This CDR3 is built from 16 residues. CDR3 loop: CASSFRQGLTFYGYTF. The CDR3 region has the DNA TGTGCCAGCAGTTTTAGACAGGGCCTAACCTTCTATGGCTACACCTTC.

This rearrangement joins TRBV10-3 to TRBJ2-7, with a possible D match to TRBD2 (6 bases). There are 13 residues in the CDR3. Germline loops: CDR1 ENHRY, CDR2 SYGVKD. Trimming removed 4 bases at V and 1 base at J, with 8 bases between. The CDR3 is CAISGAGSYEQYV. CDR3 coding DNA: TGTGCCATCAGTGGGGCGGGATCCTACGAGCAGTACGTC.

This clonotype was detected a few times. This chain uses TRBV21-1 with TRBJ1-5; the table's D call, TRBD1, has no DNA check behind it. TRBV21-1 is labeled a pseudogene. The CDR3 has 15 residues. Written as DNA, the CDR3 is TGTGCCAGCAGCAACCGCCCAGAGAACAATCAGCCCCAGCATTTT. Its translation: CASSNRPENNQPQHF.

The chain has TRBV7-6 and TRBJ1-1; a weak D match, TRBD1 (5 bases). V was clipped by 1 base and J by 6 bases, with 12 bases between them. Germline lookup yields CDR1 SGHVS and CDR2 FNYEAQ. The CDR3 spans 14 residues. The CDR3 here is CASSLGGVGAEAFF. CDR3 bases: TGTGCCAGCAGCTTAGGAGGGGTAGGTGCTGAAGCTTTCTTT.

V and J are TRBV4-3 and TRBJ1-6; TRBD1 matches at 9 bases. Germline CDR1 and CDR2: LGHNA and YSLEER. The junction had 8 bases not matched to a gene; V was cut back by 11 bases and J by 9 bases. This CDR3 region has 13 residues. In DNA form, the CDR3 reads TGCGCCGCCAGCCGGGACAGGGCTTCACCCCTCCACTTT. Translation gives CAASRDRASPLHF.

This clonotype was observed a few times. V and J are TRBV7-2 and TRBJ1-1, with D uncertain. V was trimmed by 2 bases and J by 2 bases, leaving 9 bases between them. The CDR3 is 14 amino acids. Looked up from germline, CDR1 is SGHTA and CDR2 is FQGNSA. The CDR3 nucleotides are TGTGCCAGCAGCTTAAACTGGGCTAACACTGAAGCTTTCTTT. It yields the protein CASSLNWANTEAFF.

V is TRBV7-3 and J is TRBJ2-7, with 9 nucleotides matching TRBD1. V shed 5 bases and J 5 bases; nucleotides not matched to a gene: 4. Germline lookup yields CDR1 SGHTA and CDR2 FQGTGA. This CDR3 region has 13 residues. CDR3 in DNA: TGTGCCAGCAGCGGGACAGGGAGGCACGAGCAGTACGTC. This translates into CASSGTGRHEQYV.

The rearrangement links TRBV7-6 to TRBJ1-1, with D possibly TRBD1 on 5 matching bases. The CDR3 is 15 amino acids. V was shortened by 5 bases and J by 2 bases, with 15 bases between the two germline ends. In germline, CDR1 is SGHVS, CDR2 FNYEAQ. The CDR3 DNA sequence: TGTGCCAGCAGCCCCAGGGCTGGGGACAACACTGAAGCTTTCTTT. This codes for CASSPRAGDNTEAFF.

The J gene is TRBJ2-7, the V gene TRBV5-1; 8 bases align to TRBD2. CDR3 size: 16 residues. V shed 0 bases and J 4 bases; nucleotides not matched to a gene: 9. Germline V gene sequence: CDR1 SGHRS, CDR2 YFSETQ. CDR3 loop: CASSLEASGRGYEQYF. The CDR3 DNA reads TGCGCCAGCAGCTTGGAGGCTAGCGGGCGGGGGTACGAGCAGTACTTC.

Ten or more counts support this clonotype. The chain employs TRBV10-1 and TRBJ2-1; 10 positions agree with TRBD2. Trimming removed 4 bases from V and 12 bases from J; junction bases left unmatched: 9. The CDR3 sequence is 14 residues long. Germline V gives CDR1 WNHNN, CDR2 SYGVQD (reference sequence). The CDR3 nucleotides read TGCGCCAGCAGTGCGGAGCGGGGGGGGTTCAGGCAGTTCTTC. Residues: CASSAERGGFRQFF.

This chain links TRBV7-8 with TRBJ1-2; D remains unclear. This CDR3 has 13 amino acids. Trimming removed 5 bases from V and 4 bases from J, with 11 bases in between. Germline values: CDR1 SGHVS, CDR2 FQNEAQ. The CDR3 region has the DNA TGTGCCAGCAGCAGGACCGCCCTCTATGGCTACACCTTC. It codes for CASSRTALYGYTF.

This clonotype has more than one count but fewer than ten. The rearrangement uses TRBV5-1 and TRBJ2-5; 11 bases fit TRBD2. The CDR3 is made up of 17 amino acids. Unmatched junction bases numbered 8, after V lost 4 bases and J lost 0 bases. CDR1 and CDR2 from the germline V gene are SGHRS and YFSETQ. The CDR3 bases are TGCGCCAGCAGCGCCACCGGGACTAGCGGAAACCAAGAGACCCAGTACTTC. Its protein product is CASSATGTSGNQETQYF.

This clonotype came up many times. The chain's CDR3 is CASSATTDTQYF. In DNA, the CDR3 is TGTGCCAGCAGCGCCACCACAGATACGCAGTATTTT. The J gene is TRBJ2-3, the V gene TRBV7-2; D ambiguous. The V gene lost 5 bases and the J gene lost 2 bases, with 5 bases spanning the gap. Germline values: CDR1 SGHTA, CDR2 FQGNSA. This CDR3 region has 12 residues.

This chain joins TRBV5-1 and TRBJ2-5, with 7 bases aligning to TRBD2. Looked up from germline, CDR1 is SGHRS and CDR2 is YFSETQ. This CDR3 has 17 residues. Losses at the gene ends were 2 bases for V and 1 base for J; bases not matched to a gene: 11. The CDR3 loop reads CASSFSPERGSQETQYF. CDR3 nucleotide sequence: TGCGCCAGCAGCTTTAGTCCCGAGCGGGGATCCCAAGAGACCCAGTACTTC. Full variable domain (missing parts from reference TRBV5-1 and TRBJ2-5): KAGVTQTPRYLIKTRGQQVTLSCSPISGHRSVSWYQQTPGQGLQFLFEYFSETQRNKGNFPGRFSGRQFSNSRSEMNVSTLELGDSALYLCASSFSPERGSQETQYFGPGTRLLVL.

The chain combines TRBV14 with TRBJ1-2; D is possibly TRBD1 (5 bases). The CDR3 runs to 15 residues. Trimming took off 4 bases at V and 4 bases at J, with 16 bases between the two ends. CDR1 and CDR2 from the germline V gene are SGHDN and FVKESK. The CDR3 bases are TGTGCCAGCAGCCGAGGTGGGAATGGGGCCTATGGCTACACCTTC. Residues: CASSRGGNGAYGYTF.

Many counts were recorded for this clonotype. The chain couples TRBV20-1 to TRBJ1-4; no definite D call. The CDR3 is 14 amino acids. Germline V gives CDR1 DFQATT, CDR2 SNEGSKA (reference sequence). V lost 0 bases and J lost 7, with 12 bases in between. CDR3 region: CSARDVVGGEKLFF. The DNA of the CDR3 is TGCAGTGCTAGAGATGTGGTGGGTGGTGAAAAACTGTTTTTT.